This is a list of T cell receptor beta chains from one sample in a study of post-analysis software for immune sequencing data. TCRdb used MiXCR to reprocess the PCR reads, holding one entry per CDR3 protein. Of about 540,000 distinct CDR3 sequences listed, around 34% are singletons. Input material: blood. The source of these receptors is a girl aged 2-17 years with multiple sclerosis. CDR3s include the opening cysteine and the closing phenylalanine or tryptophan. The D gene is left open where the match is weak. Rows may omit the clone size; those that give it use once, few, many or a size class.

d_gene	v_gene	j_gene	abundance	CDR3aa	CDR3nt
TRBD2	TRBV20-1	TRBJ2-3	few	CSVTPTGGRDTQYF	TGCAGTGTTACCCCCACCGGCGGGAGAGATACGCAGTATTTT
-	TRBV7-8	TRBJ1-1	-	CASSSQGPGGRAEAFF	TGTGCCAGCAGCTCGCAAGGGCCGGGGGGGAGGGCTGAAGCTTTCTTT
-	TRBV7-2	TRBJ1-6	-	CASSLMVSPLHF	TGTGCCAGCAGCTTAATGGTTTCACCCCTCCACTTT
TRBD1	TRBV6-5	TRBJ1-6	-	CASSYGQGANPYNSPLHF	TGTGCCAGCAGTTACGGGCAGGGGGCGAACCCCTATAATTCACCCCTCCACTTT
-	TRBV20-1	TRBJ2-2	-	CSARGTTNTGELFF	TGCAGTGCTCGTGGGACCACGAACACCGGGGAGCTGTTTTTT
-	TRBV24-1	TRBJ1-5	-	CATSDATAVGQPQHF	TGTGCCACCAGTGACGCGACAGCGGTGGGTCAGCCCCAGCATTTT
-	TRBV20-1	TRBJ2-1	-	CSAYPSARADNEQFF	TGCAGTGCTTACCCCTCAGCTAGGGCTGACAATGAGCAGTTCTTC
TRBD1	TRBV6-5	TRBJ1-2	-	CASSYVSPGQGAGGYGYTF	TGTGCCAGCAGTTACGTCTCCCCGGGACAGGGGGCCGGGGGCTATGGCTACACCTTC
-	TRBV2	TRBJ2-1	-	CASRQVSNEQFF	TGTGCCAGCAGACAGGTTTCCAATGAGCAGTTCTTC
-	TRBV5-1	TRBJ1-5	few	CASSTGPNYQPQHF	TGCGCCAGCAGCACGGGCCCCAATTATCAGCCCCAGCATTTT
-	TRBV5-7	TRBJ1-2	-	CTSSLSFYGYTF	TGTACCAGCAGCTTGAGTTTCTATGGCTACACCTTC
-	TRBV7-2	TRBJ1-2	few	CASSFSGREGGYTF	TGTGCCAGCAGCTTCTCCGGGAGAGAGGGGGGCTACACCTTC
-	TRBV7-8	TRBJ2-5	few	CASSRFETGMETQYF	TGTGCCAGCAGCCGGTTTGAAACAGGGATGGAGACCCAGTACTTC
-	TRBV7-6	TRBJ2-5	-	CASSLDPSGDQETQYF	TGTGCCAGCAGCTTAGACCCATCGGGGGATCAAGAGACCCAGTACTTC
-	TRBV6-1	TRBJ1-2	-	CASSERQSYGCTF	TGTGCCAGCAGTGAGAGGCAGAGCTATGGCTGCACCTTC
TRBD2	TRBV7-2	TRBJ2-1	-	CASTGLAGISYNEQFF	TGTGCCAGCACCGGCCTAGCGGGGATCTCTTACAATGAGCAGTTCTTC